This TCR beta chain was observed in a study of T cells in Graves' hyperthyroidism and ophthalmopathy. There were TCR beta CDR3 regions amplified from RNA transcripts. The TCR CDR3 was amplified in a first-round RT-PCR using the HTBI primer set. TCRdb recomputed calls from the multiplex PCR reads with MiXCR, one row per CDR3 protein. The sample holds around 400,000 distinct CDR3 sequences, about 12% seen once. Germline loops: CDR1 SGHRS, CDR2 YFSETQ. This CDR3 spans 15 amino acids. Between the trimmed V and J ends, which lost 3 bases and 7 bases, there was a span of 19 bases. This clonotype was seen only a few times.

The sequence was collected from a woman younger than 35 with Graves' hyperthyroidism. The sequencing input was blood. The chain has TRBV5-1 and TRBJ1-1; D call uncertain. CDR3 protein: CASSSKTGLGVEAFF. In DNA form, the CDR3 reads TGCGCCAGCAGCTCAAAGACGGGCCTCGGGGTTGAAGCTTTCTTT.